The 20 T cell receptor beta chains in this list originate from one sample, sequenced in a study of patients and donors after allogeneic stem cell transplantation. MiXCR, run by TCRdb on the RT-PCR reads, gives a single entry per CDR3 protein. Seen here are fewer than 250,000 distinct CDR3 sequences, 14% observed once, and the top ten hold around a tenth. Sequenced material: blood, either unsorted or a sorted T cell fraction (not recorded which). The receptor source for this set is a human donor who was either an allogeneic HSCT recipient or a stem cell or donor lymphocyte infusion donor (not recorded which). It is not recorded whose cells these are; they may come from a transplant donor.

This clonotype has a count of ten or more. The chain combines TRBV3-1 with TRBJ1-1, with 9 bases identical to TRBD1. CDR1 and CDR2 from the germline V gene are LGHDT and YNNKEL (reference sequence). The CDR3 covers 14 residues. V shed 4 bases, J shed 5 bases, and the junction held 5 bases outside the gene matches. CDR3 bases: TGTGCCAGCAGCCGTGCCGGGACAGGGACTGAAGCTTTCTTT. It is translated as CASSRAGTGTEAFF.

This clonotype was seen ten or more times. DNA for the CDR3: TGTGCCAGCAGTTACCGGCCCCCGGGGGGTTCAAGTTGGACCCAGTACTTC. It codes for CASSYRPPGGSSWTQYF. The chain couples TRBV6-5 to TRBJ2-5; 7 bases are shared with TRBD2. The CDR3 extends over 17 amino acids. CDR1 is MNHEY and CDR2 is SVGAGI in the germline V gene. V was pared by 2 bases and J by 7 bases, with 16 bases of the junction left unmatched.

This clonotype showed up many times. The chain employs TRBV20-1 and TRBJ2-1, with D perhaps matching TRBD2 (5 bases). The CDR3 length is 15 residues. CDR1 and CDR2 from the germline V gene are DFQATT and SNEGSKA (reference sequence). Deletions cut 2 bases from V and 5 bases from J, with 16 bases between. The CDR3 region is CSARPLAPLNNEQFF. The CDR3 nucleotides read TGCAGTGCTAGACCCCTAGCCCCCCTTAACAATGAGCAGTTCTTC.

This clonotype was detected many times. The chain has TRBV29-1 and TRBJ1-6; maybe TRBD1 (5 bases). The CDR3 has 13 residues. Germline V gene lookup returns CDR1 SQVTM and CDR2 ANQGSEA. V lost 4 bases to trimming and J lost 8 bases, with 12 bases between them. The CDR3 DNA sequence: TGCAGCGTTGGGCAGGGAGTGGATTCACCCCTCCACTTT. This codes for CSVGQGVDSPLHF.

This clonotype showed up just a few times. This chain joins TRBV23-1 and TRBJ2-1; D possibly matches TRBD1 or TRBD2 (6 bases each). TRBV23-1 is given ORF status, its function remaining uncertain. The CDR3 is made up of 17 amino acids. V gave up 0 bases and J gave up 7 bases, with 19 bases separating them. CDR3 amino acids: CASSQSGGRDPWNEQFF. The CDR3 region has the DNA TGCGCCAGCAGTCAATCGGGGGGCAGGGACCCTTGGAATGAGCAGTTCTTC.

With respect to this clonotype: A much larger clone lies one base from this, so it may be a read error. This rearrangement joins TRBV19 to TRBJ2-5; 7 bases are a match to TRBD2. This CDR3 is 15 amino acids long. Germline assignment: CDR1 LNHDA and CDR2 SQIVND (reference sequence). Unmatched junction bases numbered 9, after V lost 6 bases and J lost 2 bases. CDR3: CASSGELARQETQYF. Here the CDR3 DNA reads TGTGCCAGTAGCGGTGAACTAGCGCGGCAAGAGACCCAGTACTTC.

The CDR3 protein is CASSKVRDPFPPTEAFF. The DNA for the CDR3 is TGTGCCAGCAGCAAAGTCAGAGACCCTTTCCCCCCCACTGAAGCTTTCTTT. The chain has TRBV21-1 and TRBJ1-1; the DNA was not used to check the table's D call, TRBD1. TRBV21-1 is given as a pseudogene. This CDR3 region has 17 residues.

This clonotype has at least ten counts. The chain recombines TRBV10-2 with TRBJ1-5, with TRBD1 as a possible D gene (5 bases). Germline V lookup: CDR1 WSHSY, CDR2 SAAADI. The V end lost 3 bases, the J end lost 4 bases, and 10 bases lay between the germline ends. The CDR3 contains 14 residues. The CDR3 region is CASSESGLNQPQHF. DNA for the CDR3: TGCGCCAGCAGTGAATCAGGGCTGAATCAGCCCCAGCATTTT.

In this sample, this clonotype turned up a few times. This sequence joins TRBV3-1 and TRBJ2-5; 10 bases line up with TRBD2. After removal of 0 bases from V and 11 bases from J, the junction contained 6 bases not matched to a gene. The CDR3 has 14 amino acids. Germline loops: CDR1 LGHDT, CDR2 YNNKEL (reference sequence). The CDR3 region has the DNA TGTGCCAGCAGCCAAGATGGTTTTAGCGGGAGGCAGTACTTC. This sequence encodes CASSQDGFSGRQYF.

The gene calls are TRBV6-2 or TRBV6-3 and TRBJ2-1; a weak D match, TRBD2 (7 bases). The CDR3 has 17 amino acids. Germline loops: CDR1 MNHEY, CDR2 SVGEGT. V lost 2 bases and J 10 bases, leaving 24 bases between the germline ends. CDR3 DNA sequence: TGTGCCAGCAGTTACGCTATTGGGGGGGCCTACCGTAGGGAGCAGTTCTTC. Its translation is CASSYAIGGAYRREQFF.

The chain carries TRBV9 and TRBJ1-1; possible D gene TRBD1, 6 bases. Germline CDR1 and CDR2: SGDLS and YYNGEE. The CDR3 loop spans 13 amino acids. Trimming pared 0 bases from V and 6 bases from J, leaving 9 bases between. The CDR3 spells CASSVAGGAEAFF. CDR3 coding DNA: TGTGCCAGCAGCGTAGCCGGGGGCGCTGAAGCTTTCTTT.

The chain recombines TRBV5-4 with TRBJ2-1, with a possible D match to TRBD2 (5 bases). The CDR3 has 15 residues. CDR1 SGHNT and CDR2 YYREEE come from the germline V gene (reference sequence). Trimming took 0 bases from V and 2 from J, leaving 9 bases between them. The CDR3: CASSLGRATYNEQFF. The CDR3 coding sequence is TGTGCCAGCAGCTTGGGGCGGGCAACCTACAATGAGCAGTTCTTC.

The genes are TRBV12-3 or TRBV12-4 and TRBJ2-7; TRBD1 is a possible D gene (5 bases). This CDR3 has 14 residues. Trimming cost V 5 bases and J 3 bases, with 14 bases left between them. CDR3 coding DNA: TGTGCCAGCAGTCTCCAAGGGGCCTACTACGAGCAGTACTTC. It encodes CASSLQGAYYEQYF.

There are many counts of this clonotype. The V and J genes are TRBV2 and TRBJ2-3; D possibly corresponds to TRBD2 (5 bases). Germline V gene data show CDR1 as SNHLY and CDR2 as FYNNEI. V dropped 6 bases and J dropped 4 bases, with 11 bases sitting between them. CDR3 length equals 13 residues. The CDR3, as DNA: TGTGCCAGCAGCCGGGAAACAGCAGATACGCAGTATTTT. It is translated as CASSRETADTQYF.

The table lists this clonotype with a few counts. CDR3 region: CASSPGGTVRETQYF. The CDR3 DNA follows: TGTGCCAGCAGCCCCGGTGGGACCGTAAGAGAGACCCAGTACTTC. The J gene is TRBJ2-5, the V gene TRBV5-4, with D perhaps TRBD1 or TRBD2 (5 bases each). This CDR3 comprises 15 residues. The V and J ends lost 4 bases and 4 bases respectively, with 17 bases between them. Per germline, CDR1 SGHNT and CDR2 YYREEE (reference sequence).

This clonotype was recorded a few times. V and J are TRBV20-1 and TRBJ1-4, with 9 bases lining up with TRBD1. This CDR3 has 14 residues. With V trimmed by 3 bases and J by 11 bases, 10 bases remained unmatched. The germline gives CDR1 DFQATT, CDR2 SNEGSKA (reference sequence). CDR3 protein: CSASDRGQGLKLFF. The CDR3 coding sequence is TGCAGTGCTAGCGATAGAGGACAGGGGTTGAAACTGTTTTTT.

In this sample, this clonotype turned up many times. The chain recombines TRBV20-1 with TRBJ2-3, with D perhaps TRBD2 (7 bases). V was cut by 6 bases and J by 5 bases, with 12 bases left in between. Looked up from germline, CDR1 is DFQATT and CDR2 is SNEGSKA (reference sequence). The CDR3 covers 12 residues. The CDR3 is CSARGGQDTQYF. CDR3 sequence (DNA): TGCAGTGCGAGGGGGGGCCAAGATACGCAGTATTTT.

This clonotype has just a few counts. The chain employs TRBV6-2 or TRBV6-3 and TRBJ1-5; D unresolved. Trimming took off 0 bases at V and 8 bases at J, with 8 bases between the two ends. Germline assignment: CDR1 MNHEY and CDR2 SVGEGT. The CDR3 spans 13 residues. The CDR3 DNA reads TGTGCCAGCAGTTACTCTGGAGAAAAGCCCCAGCATTTT. It specifies CASSYSGEKPQHF.

This clonotype came up many times. The chain recombines TRBV7-6 with TRBJ1-2, with D possibly matching TRBD1 (6 bases). Trimming shortened V by 4 bases and J by 5 bases, and 11 bases separated the two germline ends. Germline CDR1 is SGHVS and CDR2 is FNYEAQ. The CDR3 consists of 13 residues. CDR3 in DNA: TGTGCCAGCAGCTACGGGACAAGTTATGGCTACACCTTC. The encoded protein is CASSYGTSYGYTF.

This clonotype was counted a few times. The CDR3 bases are TGCGCCAGCAGCTCCGGGACTAGCGGGAGGGCAGCCTACAATGAGCAGTTCTTC. This encodes CASSSGTSGRAAYNEQFF. The J gene is TRBJ2-1, the V gene TRBV5-1, with 16 bases lining up with TRBD2. V gave up 3 bases and J gave up 2 bases; unmatched junction bases: 5. The germline V gene encodes CDR1 SGHRS and CDR2 YFSETQ. This CDR3 comprises 18 residues.